The clone carrying this T cell receptor beta chain came up many times. The sample comes from a study of patients and donors after allogeneic stem cell transplantation. In TCRdb, the RT-PCR reads were re-called with MiXCR into one record per CDR3 protein. The table includes approximately 88,000 distinct CDR3 sequences, roughly 5.2% detected once. V dropped 8 bases and J dropped 12 bases, with 19 bases sitting between them. CDR3 length equals 11 residues. Per germline, CDR1 DFQATT and CDR2 SNEGSKA (reference sequence). This chain connects TRBV20-1 to TRBJ1-1; possible D gene TRBD1, 6 bases. The sample comprised blood, either unsorted or a sorted T cell fraction (not recorded which). This clonotype was sampled from a human donor who was either an allogeneic HSCT recipient or a stem cell or donor lymphocyte infusion donor (not recorded which). It is not recorded whose cells these are; they may come from a transplant donor. In DNA, the CDR3 is TGCAGTACGATGGACAGTAGGGGGACTTTCTTT. It yields the protein CSTMDSRGTFF.